Here is one T cell receptor (beta chain) with its context. As yet, its antigen is unknown. CDR1 and CDR2 from the germline V gene are SGHRS and YFSETQ. The length of the CDR3 is 15 residues. Trimming removed 4 bases at V and 5 bases at J, with 18 bases between. Primers included in the PCR were 60 Vbeta and 13 Jbeta primers. Per the original methods: It was a later analysis that counted around 85 million unique TCR beta chains, of which roughly 11 million were shared. Produced via immunoSEQ multiplex PCR; TCRdb's table is partial and in-frame only. V, J and clone size were drawn from that table, and D and trimming were deduced from the DNA. The repertoire includes approximately 120,000 clones, 65% to 80% of them detected once, and roughly 12% sits in the top ten. This entry comes from a study of cytomegalovirus exposure and HLA in healthy donors. Study-level results: The likely explanation for a cluster of highly shared sequence variants was sequencing artifact. Analysis performed later found over 15,000 TCR beta sequences associated with HLA alleles at 0.05 false discovery rate.

This chain joins TRBV5-1 and TRBJ1-1, with D perhaps TRBD1 (6 bases). Sequenced input: PBMCs. The sequence was obtained from a woman between 35 and 50 years old in good health and CMV-seropositive. The CDR3 DNA follows: TGCGCCAGCAGCCCCGTGACAGGTGGATGGACTGAAGCTTTCTTT. This sequence encodes CASSPVTGGWTEAFF.